This T cell receptor (beta chain) is from a study of blood T cell repertoires in COVID-19 (dated by TCRdb to 2020 to 2022). The study in broad terms: Samples covering the acute and convalescent phases of COVID-19 were provided by collaborators in the United States, Italy and Spain. The repertoires were made available in a free public database intended to serve as a resource for research on the immune response to SARS-CoV-2. HLA class I and class II types, where available, came from metadata supplied by the sample provider rather than from assay-based typing. Deeply sampled blood TCRbeta repertoires from subjects exposed to, actively infected with, or recovered from COVID-19 were included in the dataset. The sample metadata nearly always contained a de-identified subject ID, COVID-19 status, age in years and sex. The prospective study material was composed of cDNA or gDNA derived from T cells, B-cell-depleted T cells, or PBMCs. Samples came from the ongoing ImmuneRACE study (first 160 participants) plus 1,254 subjects from 6 global collaborators.

CDR1 SNHLY and CDR2 FYNNEI are derived from the germline V gene. The cysteine opens and the phenylalanine closes a CDR3 of 15 amino acids. The DNA shown is the 45-base CDR3, in frame from base 1. Ends trimmed: V by 1 base, J by 7 bases; bases unmatched to a gene: 8. The immunoSEQ Assay, a bias-controlled multiplex PCR, was used to amplify TCRbeta CDR3 regions from genomic DNA. Regarding the original processing steps: Within the assay, amplification of reference gene primers was used to estimate how many nucleated cells each sample contained. To quantify the absolute abundance of each unique TCRbeta CDR3 rearrangement, sequence reads were collapsed and filtered. Productive Simpson clonality was computed per sample as the square root of Simpson's diversity index over productive rearrangements. TCRdb holds this immuneACCESS table with in-frame rearrangements only. Some clones are missing; in checked studies, unresolved V genes explain under half, and the rest has no known cause. V and J calls and clone size come straight from that table; D and trimming were deduced from the DNA. The sample table lists 100,000 to 150,000 clones, around 87% of them with a count of one. The top ten hold 3% to 4% of the sample.

What the study reported, not specific to this receptor: How much clinical and demographic metadata was included differed by source and by participant, and the metadata was provided uncurated.

Whole blood was collected in K2EDTA tubes by collaborating institutions according to the institutions' own protocols. For TCRbeta analysis, collaborator samples were shipped as frozen whole blood, as isolated PBMCs, or as DNA extracted from either sample type. Points on this clone: No cognate antigen has been identified for it. The record has no base qualities; no much larger clone is one base away.

The chain is assembled from TRBV2 and TRBJ1-2; 8 of the junction bases match TRBD1. The sample consisted of peripheral blood. This clonotype was obtained from a woman aged 60 to 75 with acute or convalescent COVID-19. CDR3 sequence: CASSEVDRGAGGYTF. The DNA reads TGTGCCAGCAGTGAAGTTGACAGGGGAGCTGGTGGCTACACCTTC.